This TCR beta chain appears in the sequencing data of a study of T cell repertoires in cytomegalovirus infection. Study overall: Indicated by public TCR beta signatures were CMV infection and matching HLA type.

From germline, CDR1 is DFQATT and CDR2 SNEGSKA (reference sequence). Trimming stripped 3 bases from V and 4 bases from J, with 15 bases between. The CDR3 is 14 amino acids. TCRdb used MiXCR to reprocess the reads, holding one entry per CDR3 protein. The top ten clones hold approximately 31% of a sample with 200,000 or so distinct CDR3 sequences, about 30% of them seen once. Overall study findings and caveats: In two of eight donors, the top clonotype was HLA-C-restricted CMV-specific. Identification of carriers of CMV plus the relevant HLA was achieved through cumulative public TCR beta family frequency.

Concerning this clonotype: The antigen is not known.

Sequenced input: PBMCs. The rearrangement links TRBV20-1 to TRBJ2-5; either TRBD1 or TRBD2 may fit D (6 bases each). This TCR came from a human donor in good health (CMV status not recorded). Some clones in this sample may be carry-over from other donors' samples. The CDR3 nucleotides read TGCAGTGCTAGCGTACCGGGGGCGCCAGAGACCCAGTACTTC. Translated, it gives CSASVPGAPETQYF.